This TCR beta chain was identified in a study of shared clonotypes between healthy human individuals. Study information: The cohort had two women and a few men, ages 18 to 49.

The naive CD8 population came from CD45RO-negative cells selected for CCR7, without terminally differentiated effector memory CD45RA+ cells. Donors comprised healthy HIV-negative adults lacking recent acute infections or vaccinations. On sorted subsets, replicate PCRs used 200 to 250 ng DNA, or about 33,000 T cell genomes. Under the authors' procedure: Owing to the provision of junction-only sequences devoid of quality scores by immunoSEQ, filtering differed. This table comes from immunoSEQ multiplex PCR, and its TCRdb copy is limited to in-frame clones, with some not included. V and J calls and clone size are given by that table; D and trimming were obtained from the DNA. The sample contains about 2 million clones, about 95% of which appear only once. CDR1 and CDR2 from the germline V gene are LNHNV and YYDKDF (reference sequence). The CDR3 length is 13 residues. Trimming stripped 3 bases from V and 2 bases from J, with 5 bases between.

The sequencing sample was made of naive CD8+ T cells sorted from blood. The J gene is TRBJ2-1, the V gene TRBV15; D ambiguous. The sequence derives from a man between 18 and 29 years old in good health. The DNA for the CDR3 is TGTGCCACCAGCAGGTTAGCCTACAATGAGCAGTTCTTC. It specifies CATSRLAYNEQFF.